The clone carrying this T cell receptor beta chain was observed at least ten times. Its antigen is not known. The data stem from a study of neurological immune-mediated disorders. V shed 1 base and J shed 0 bases, with 4 bases lying between them. The CDR3 runs 15 residues. The germline CDR1 and CDR2 sequences are SGHTA and FQGNSA. Each TCR transcript was tagged with a 10-nucleotide random UMI during 5'RACE. In TCRdb, the 5' RACE reads were re-called with MiXCR into one record per CDR3 protein. The profile covers over 35,000 distinct CDR3 sequences, with 2% to 3% appearing a single time and around 12% taken by the ten largest. The study, taken as a whole, reports: One cluster of related CDR3 sequences contained, by phylogenetic grouping, the repertoires of 18 of 34 multiple sclerosis patients and formed a possible signature. The greatest TCR clonal expansion occurred in HTLV-1-associated myelopathy and the least in multiple sclerosis, which fell below healthy controls.

V usage is TRBV7-2 and J usage is TRBJ2-6; D gene ambiguous. The TCR was taken from a man between 25 and 39 years old with multiple sclerosis. Sample: PBMCs. The DNA of the CDR3 is TGTGCCAGCAGCTTAGATGGCTCTGGGGCCAACGTCCTGACTTTC. Encoded protein: CASSLDGSGANVLTF.